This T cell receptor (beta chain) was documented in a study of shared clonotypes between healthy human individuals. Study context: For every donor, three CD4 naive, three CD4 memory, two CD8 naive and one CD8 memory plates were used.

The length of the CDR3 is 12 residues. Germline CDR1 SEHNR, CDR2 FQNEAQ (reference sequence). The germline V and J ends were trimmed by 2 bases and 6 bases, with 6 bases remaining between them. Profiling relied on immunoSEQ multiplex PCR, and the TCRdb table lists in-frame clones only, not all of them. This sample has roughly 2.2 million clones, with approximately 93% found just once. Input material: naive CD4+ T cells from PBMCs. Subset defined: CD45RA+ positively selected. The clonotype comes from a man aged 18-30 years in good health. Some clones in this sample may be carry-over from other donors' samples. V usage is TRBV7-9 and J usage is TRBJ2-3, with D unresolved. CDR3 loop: CASSLPLDTQYF. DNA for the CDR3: TGTGCCAGCAGCTTACCACTCGATACGCAGTATTTT.